The rows below give T cell receptor beta chains drawn from one sample of a study of cytomegalovirus exposure and HLA in healthy donors. The data were produced by immunoSEQ multiplex PCR, yet TCRdb's version contains in-frame clones alone and is incomplete. The sample contains some 200,000 clones, about 90% of which appear only once. Source material: PBMCs. The receptors come from a girl under three years old in good health and CMV-seronegative. The CDR3 runs from the conserved cysteine through the conserved F or W. Each record gives: D gene, J gene, V gene, clone size, CDR3 protein, CDR3 DNA. The D gene is left open where the match is weak. Size is stated for part of the rows, as once, few or many counts, or as a class when the clone is expanded.

d_gene: -
j_gene: TRBJ1-1
v_gene: TRBV6-4
abundance: -
CDR3aa: CASSSLRSFATEAFF
CDR3nt: TGTGCCAGCAGTAGCCTCCGGTCCTTCGCCACTGAAGCTTTCTTT

d_gene: TRBD1
j_gene: TRBJ1-2
v_gene: TRBV7-9
abundance: -
CDR3aa: CSSSYSPDRGSGYTF
CDR3nt: TGTTCCAGCAGCTATTCCCCAGACAGGGGGTCCGGCTACACCTTC

d_gene: TRBD2
j_gene: TRBJ2-5
v_gene: TRBV4-3
abundance: -
CDR3aa: CASSQELPGLAVQETQYF
CDR3nt: TGCGCCAGCAGCCAAGAGTTACCGGGACTAGCGGTTCAAGAGACCCAGTACTTC

d_gene: -
j_gene: TRBJ1-1
v_gene: TRBV5-8
abundance: -
CDR3aa: CASSTYAGDRAFF
CDR3nt: TGTGCCAGCAGCACTTACGCAGGGGACCGAGCTTTCTTT

d_gene: -
j_gene: TRBJ1-2
v_gene: TRBV30
abundance: -
CDR3aa: CAWSVGSGRDYGYTF
CDR3nt: TGTGCCTGGAGTGTTGGGTCAGGGCGGGATTATGGCTACACCTTC

d_gene: -
j_gene: TRBJ2-7
v_gene: TRBV7-2
abundance: -
CDR3aa: CASSFSGVSSYEQYF
CDR3nt: TGTGCCAGCAGCTTTTCCGGGGTTAGCTCCTACGAGCAGTACTTC

d_gene: TRBD1
j_gene: TRBJ2-1
v_gene: TRBV7-8
abundance: -
CDR3aa: CASSPSGQGFSEQFF
CDR3nt: TGTGCCAGCAGCCCCTCGGGACAGGGTTTTAGTGAGCAGTTCTTC

d_gene: -
j_gene: TRBJ1-1
v_gene: TRBV27
abundance: -
CDR3aa: CASSFDSYMNTEAFF
CDR3nt: TGTGCCAGCAGTTTCGACAGTTACATGAACACTGAAGCTTTCTTT

d_gene: -
j_gene: TRBJ1-1
v_gene: TRBV1
abundance: -
CDR3aa: CTSSQERYGQGAPTEAFF
CDR3nt: TGCACCAGCAGCCAAGAGCGTTATGGACAGGGGGCGCCCACTGAAGCTTTCTTT

d_gene: TRBD2
j_gene: TRBJ2-3
v_gene: TRBV7-2
abundance: -
CDR3aa: CASSYIGTSGNPGTDTQYF
CDR3nt: TGTGCCAGCAGTTATATCGGGACTAGCGGAAATCCAGGCACAGATACGCAGTATTTT

d_gene: TRBD1
j_gene: TRBJ1-2
v_gene: TRBV7-3
abundance: -
CDR3aa: CASSLTGQNGYTF
CDR3nt: TGTGCCAGCAGCTTAACGGGACAGAACGGCTACACCTTC

d_gene: -
j_gene: TRBJ2-1
v_gene: TRBV11-3
abundance: -
CDR3aa: CASSLGIGGGNEQFF
CDR3nt: TGTGCCAGCAGCTTGGGAATAGGGGGGGGAAATGAGCAGTTCTTC

d_gene: TRBD1
j_gene: TRBJ2-7
v_gene: TRBV7-9
abundance: -
CDR3aa: CASSAQTGLSYEQYF
CDR3nt: TGTGCCAGCAGCGCCCAGACAGGGCTCTCCTACGAGCAGTACTTC

d_gene: -
j_gene: TRBJ1-1
v_gene: TRBV10-3
abundance: -
CDR3aa: CAISESTVRVNTEAFF
CDR3nt: TGTGCCATCAGTGAGTCGACAGTTAGAGTCAACACTGAAGCTTTCTTT

d_gene: -
j_gene: TRBJ2-1
v_gene: TRBV5-6
abundance: -
CDR3aa: CASSPTRGLYNEQFF
CDR3nt: TGTGCCAGCAGCCCGACCCGCGGACTTTACAATGAGCAGTTCTTC

d_gene: -
j_gene: TRBJ1-6
v_gene: TRBV6-5
abundance: -
CDR3aa: CASRPLIYNSPLHF
CDR3nt: TGTGCCAGCAGGCCCCTAATCTATAATTCACCCCTCCACTTT

d_gene: -
j_gene: TRBJ2-7
v_gene: TRBV2
abundance: -
CDR3aa: CASRRTVGTSYEQYF
CDR3nt: TGTGCCAGCAGGAGGACAGTTGGAACTTCCTACGAGCAGTACTTC

d_gene: TRBD1
j_gene: TRBJ1-1
v_gene: TRBV7-9
abundance: -
CDR3aa: CASSSGPYRGRGTEAFF
CDR3nt: TGTGCCAGCAGCTCAGGACCCTACAGGGGGCGGGGCACTGAAGCTTTCTTT

d_gene: TRBD1
j_gene: TRBJ2-1
v_gene: TRBV6-1
abundance: -
CDR3aa: CASRLGTGGINEQFF
CDR3nt: TGTGCCAGCAGATTAGGGACAGGGGGGATCAATGAGCAGTTCTTC

d_gene: -
j_gene: TRBJ1-5
v_gene: TRBV27
abundance: -
CDR3aa: CASSLTGGIVGQPQHF
CDR3nt: TGTGCCAGCAGTTTAACGGGGGGGATAGTTGGTCAGCCCCAGCATTTT

d_gene: -
j_gene: TRBJ2-3
v_gene: TRBV27
abundance: -
CDR3aa: CASSPPQAGSTDTQYF
CDR3nt: TGTGCCAGCAGTCCCCCACAGGCAGGAAGCACAGATACGCAGTATTTT

d_gene: TRBD1
j_gene: TRBJ2-2
v_gene: TRBV6-1
abundance: few
CDR3aa: CASTGTATGELFF
CDR3nt: TGTGCCAGCACCGGGACAGCCACCGGGGAGCTGTTTTTT

d_gene: TRBD1
j_gene: TRBJ2-7
v_gene: TRBV25-1
abundance: -
CDR3aa: CASSEIGSGTASYEQYF
CDR3nt: TGTGCCAGCAGTGAAATAGGGTCCGGGACAGCCTCCTACGAGCAGTACTTC

d_gene: TRBD1
j_gene: TRBJ2-3
v_gene: TRBV7-3
abundance: -
CDR3aa: CASSLQGASTDTQYF
CDR3nt: TGTGCCAGCAGCTTACAGGGGGCTAGCACAGATACGCAGTATTTT

d_gene: -
j_gene: TRBJ2-7
v_gene: TRBV27
abundance: -
CDR3aa: CASSRGLSGLGEQYF
CDR3nt: TGTGCCAGCAGCCGAGGACTATCAGGGCTTGGGGAGCAGTACTTC

d_gene: TRBD2
j_gene: TRBJ2-1
v_gene: TRBV4-3
abundance: -
CDR3aa: CASSQDPLSGSSYNEQFF
CDR3nt: TGCGCCAGCAGCCAAGATCCTTTGAGCGGGAGCTCCTACAATGAGCAGTTCTTC

d_gene: -
j_gene: TRBJ1-1
v_gene: TRBV30
abundance: -
CDR3aa: CAWSQGRGNTEAFF
CDR3nt: TGTGCCTGGAGTCAAGGACGGGGGAACACTGAAGCTTTCTTT

d_gene: -
j_gene: TRBJ1-6
v_gene: TRBV9
abundance: once
CDR3aa: CASSVEAGPESPLHF
CDR3nt: TGTGCCAGCAGCGTAGAAGCAGGGCCGGAATCACCCCTCCACTTT

d_gene: TRBD1
j_gene: TRBJ2-7
v_gene: TRBV4-1
abundance: -
CDR3aa: CASNQGQGAYEQYF
CDR3nt: TGCGCCAGCAACCAGGGACAGGGGGCCTACGAGCAGTACTTC

d_gene: -
j_gene: TRBJ2-7
v_gene: TRBV7-9
abundance: -
CDR3aa: CASSTGRTYEQYF
CDR3nt: TGTGCCAGCAGCACAGGACGCACCTACGAGCAGTACTTC

d_gene: TRBD1
j_gene: TRBJ1-4
v_gene: TRBV11-2
abundance: -
CDR3aa: CASSSLRGRGRLSEKLFF
CDR3nt: TGTGCCAGCAGTTCCTTGAGGGGCAGGGGGCGGTTGAGTGAAAAACTGTTTTTT

d_gene: TRBD1
j_gene: TRBJ2-3
v_gene: TRBV7-9
abundance: -
CDR3aa: CASSMDRGADTQYF
CDR3nt: TGTGCCAGCAGCATGGACAGGGGGGCAGATACGCAGTATTTT

d_gene: -
j_gene: TRBJ1-5
v_gene: TRBV19
abundance: -
CDR3aa: CASRESSFSNQPQHF
CDR3nt: TGTGCCAGTAGAGAGTCCTCCTTTAGCAATCAGCCCCAGCATTTT

d_gene: TRBD2
j_gene: TRBJ2-1
v_gene: TRBV7-3
abundance: -
CDR3aa: CASSSGSSYNEQFF
CDR3nt: TGTGCCAGCAGCAGCGGGAGCTCCTACAATGAGCAGTTCTTC

d_gene: TRBD2
j_gene: TRBJ2-2
v_gene: TRBV30
abundance: -
CDR3aa: CAWSAGLNTGELFF
CDR3nt: TGTGCCTGGAGCGCGGGACTAAACACCGGGGAGCTGTTTTTT

d_gene: -
j_gene: TRBJ1-2
v_gene: TRBV11-2
abundance: -
CDR3aa: CASSLVGGAGYTF
CDR3nt: TGTGCCAGCAGCTTAGTCGGTGGGGCTGGCTACACCTTC

d_gene: TRBD1
j_gene: TRBJ2-7
v_gene: TRBV20-1
abundance: -
CDR3aa: CSAIDRADQYF
CDR3nt: TGCAGTGCCATCGACAGGGCAGACCAGTACTTC

d_gene: TRBD2
j_gene: TRBJ2-7
v_gene: TRBV6-5
abundance: -
CDR3aa: CASSYVAGDPYEQYF
CDR3nt: TGTGCCAGCAGTTACGTAGCGGGAGACCCCTACGAGCAGTACTTC

d_gene: -
j_gene: TRBJ2-5
v_gene: TRBV7-8
abundance: -
CDR3aa: CASSPKEGLRGETQYF
CDR3nt: TGTGCCAGCAGCCCCAAAGAAGGGCTCAGGGGAGAGACCCAGTACTTC

d_gene: -
j_gene: TRBJ2-1
v_gene: TRBV23-1
abundance: -
CDR3aa: CASVKGKAYNEQFF
CDR3nt: TGCGCCAGCGTAAAAGGAAAAGCGTACAATGAGCAGTTCTTC

d_gene: -
j_gene: TRBJ1-4
v_gene: TRBV5-1
abundance: -
CDR3aa: CASSLGRGEKLFF
CDR3nt: TGCGCCAGCAGCTTGGGGCGAGGGGAAAAACTGTTTTTT

d_gene: TRBD1
j_gene: TRBJ1-5
v_gene: TRBV4-1
abundance: few
CDR3aa: CASSRTSIPGQVGQPQHF
CDR3nt: TGCGCCAGCAGCCGAACCTCAATTCCGGGACAGGTAGGACAGCCCCAGCATTTT

d_gene: -
j_gene: TRBJ1-1
v_gene: TRBV5-4
abundance: -
CDR3aa: CASSLAGVTNTEAFF
CDR3nt: TGTGCCAGCAGCTTGGCCGGGGTGACGAACACTGAAGCTTTCTTT

d_gene: TRBD1
j_gene: TRBJ1-2
v_gene: TRBV27
abundance: -
CDR3aa: CASSRLGTGEGYTF
CDR3nt: TGTGCCAGCTCCCGGCTCGGGACAGGGGAAGGCTACACCTTC

d_gene: -
j_gene: TRBJ2-1
v_gene: TRBV30
abundance: few
CDR3aa: CAGGVLALRSTNEQFF
CDR3nt: TGTGCCGGAGGGGTTCTAGCTCTAAGAAGTACCAATGAGCAGTTCTTC

d_gene: -
j_gene: TRBJ1-2
v_gene: TRBV5-1
abundance: -
CDR3aa: CASSLVAANYGYTF
CDR3nt: TGCGCCAGCAGCTTGGTTGCAGCTAACTATGGCTACACCTTC

d_gene: -
j_gene: TRBJ2-1
v_gene: TRBV20-1
abundance: -
CDR3aa: CSATTVNEQFF
CDR3nt: TGCAGTGCTACGACAGTCAATGAGCAGTTCTTC

d_gene: -
j_gene: TRBJ2-7
v_gene: TRBV5-4
abundance: -
CDR3aa: CASSLGGIYEQYF
CDR3nt: TGTGCCAGCAGCTTAGGCGGGATCTACGAGCAGTACTTC

d_gene: -
j_gene: TRBJ1-1
v_gene: TRBV5-1
abundance: -
CDR3aa: CASSLEPGGEAEAFF
CDR3nt: TGCGCCAGCAGCTTGGAGCCGGGTGGGGAGGCTGAAGCTTTCTTT

d_gene: -
j_gene: TRBJ2-5
v_gene: TRBV5-1
abundance: -
CDR3aa: CASSLITGFLQETQYF
CDR3nt: TGCGCCAGCAGCCTTATAACAGGGTTCTTACAAGAGACCCAGTACTTC

d_gene: -
j_gene: TRBJ2-1
v_gene: TRBV15
abundance: -
CDR3aa: CATSRARGYEQFF
CDR3nt: TGTGCCACCAGCAGAGCCAGGGGTTATGAGCAGTTCTTC

d_gene: TRBD1
j_gene: TRBJ1-5
v_gene: TRBV19
abundance: -
CDR3aa: CASMGQPYNQPQHF
CDR3nt: TGTGCCAGTATGGGACAGCCTTACAATCAGCCCCAGCATTTT

d_gene: -
j_gene: TRBJ1-2
v_gene: TRBV5-4
abundance: -
CDR3aa: CASSLVKGGYGYTF
CDR3nt: TGTGCCAGCAGCTTGGTTAAGGGCGGGTATGGCTACACCTTC

d_gene: TRBD1
j_gene: TRBJ2-5
v_gene: TRBV5-1
abundance: -
CDR3aa: CASSATGDQETQYF
CDR3nt: TGCGCCAGCAGCGCCACAGGGGACCAAGAGACCCAGTACTTC

d_gene: -
j_gene: TRBJ1-1
v_gene: TRBV30
abundance: -
CDR3aa: CAWDSRNYRYEAFF
CDR3nt: TGTGCCTGGGATTCACGGAATTACAGATATGAAGCTTTCTTT

d_gene: TRBD2
j_gene: TRBJ2-1
v_gene: TRBV11-3
abundance: -
CDR3aa: CASSFGGLEGYEQFF
CDR3nt: TGTGCCAGCAGCTTTGGTGGACTAGAAGGGTATGAGCAGTTCTTC

d_gene: TRBD2
j_gene: TRBJ2-1
v_gene: TRBV10-3
abundance: -
CDR3aa: CAITSDSYNEQFF
CDR3nt: TGTGCCATTACTAGCGACTCCTACAATGAGCAGTTCTTC

d_gene: -
j_gene: TRBJ1-5
v_gene: TRBV9
abundance: -
CDR3aa: CASSVGGSNQPQHF
CDR3nt: TGTGCCAGCAGCGTGGGGGGTAGCAATCAGCCCCAGCATTTT

d_gene: -
j_gene: TRBJ2-3
v_gene: TRBV5-1
abundance: -
CDR3aa: CASSLPSSTDTQYF
CDR3nt: TGCGCCAGCAGCTTGCCGTCTAGCACAGATACGCAGTATTTT